Below are 28 T cell receptor beta chains sequenced from a single sample in a study of blood T cell repertoires in COVID-19. Sequencing used immunoSEQ multiplex PCR; TCRdb keeps in-frame clones, though not all of them. The sample lists 200,000 to 250,000 clones; around 90% were seen once. The sample comprised peripheral blood. The receptors shown here come from a man aged 25-45 years with COVID-19, enrolled during active disease.

The chain carries TRBV4-1 and TRBJ1-5; tentative D call: TRBD1 (6 bases). V lost 1 base, J lost 1 base, and 11 bases lay in between. The germline CDR1 and CDR2 sequences are MGHRA and YSYEKL. There are 16 residues in the CDR3. The CDR3 loop reads CASSQGTAKSNQPQHF. The CDR3 DNA sequence: TGCGCCAGCAGCCAAGGGACAGCGAAGAGCAATCAGCCCCAGCATTTT.

V is TRBV6-5 and J is TRBJ2-7; possibly TRBD2 for D (5 bases). Germline V gene lookup returns CDR1 MNHEY and CDR2 SVGAGI. CDR3 length: 15 residues. With 2 bases removed from V and 6 bases from J, the gap between germline ends came to 17 bases. The CDR3 protein is CASSYRAGRPSEQYF. As DNA, the CDR3 is TGTGCCAGCAGTTACAGGGCGGGCCGGCCATCCGAGCAGTACTTC.

The sample holds a few counts of this clone. This chain connects TRBV27 to TRBJ2-3, with D perhaps TRBD2 (6 bases). The ends were cut back, 7 bases at V and 3 bases at J, with 14 bases in the middle. This CDR3 spans 14 amino acids. Germline CDR1 MNHEY, CDR2 SMNVEV (reference sequence). The CDR3 coding sequence is TGTGCCAGCAAGGGACTGTTTGGAACAGATACGCAGTATTTT. Protein: CASKGLFGTDTQYF.

The chain recombines TRBV5-4 with TRBJ1-2; unclear D gene. The germline CDR1 and CDR2 sequences are SGHNT and YYREEE (reference sequence). V was trimmed by 0 bases and J by 3 bases, leaving 12 bases between them. The CDR3 runs to 15 residues. CDR3 sequence: CASSLVLGADYGYTF. In nucleotides, the CDR3 is TGTGCCAGCAGCTTGGTTCTAGGAGCTGACTATGGCTACACCTTC.

The rearrangement uses TRBV18 and TRBJ1-3; 8 bases map to TRBD1. The CDR3 covers 16 residues. With V trimmed by 3 bases and J by 3 bases, 7 bases remained unmatched. Germline-derived CDR1 and CDR2 are KGHSH and LQKENI. The CDR3 coding sequence is TGTGCCAGCTCACCCACAGGGGGAGGAAATGGAAACACCATATATTTT. This encodes CASSPTGGGNGNTIYF.

This sequence joins TRBV19 and TRBJ2-3; 9 bases map to TRBD1. Trimming took 4 bases from V and 4 from J; bases not matched to a gene: 6. Germline-derived CDR1 and CDR2 are LNHDA and SQIVND (reference sequence). The CDR3 length is 15 residues. This chain's CDR3 is CASSKGTGFADTQYF. As DNA, the CDR3 is TGTGCCAGTAGTAAGGGGACAGGGTTCGCAGATACGCAGTATTTT.

The CDR3 sequence is CASSLSRLGDRDYGYTF. CDR3 sequence (DNA): TGTGCCAGCAGCTTGAGCCGCCTTGGGGACAGAGACTATGGCTACACCTTC. The gene calls are TRBV5-5 and TRBJ1-2; TRBD1 matches 7 bases. Trimming at V came to 1 base and at J to 3 bases, leaving 12 bases not matched to a gene. The CDR3 loop spans 17 amino acids. The germline gives CDR1 SGHKS, CDR2 YYEKEE (reference sequence).

This chain joins TRBV10-1 and TRBJ2-7; 9 bases fit TRBD1. V trimming: 5 bases; J trimming: 6 bases; junction bases outside the gene matches: 11. Germline values: CDR1 WNHNN, CDR2 SYGVQD (reference sequence). This CDR3 has 15 amino acids. Here the CDR3 DNA reads TGCGCCAGCAGTCGCCCGCGGACAGGGGTGGGCGAGCAGTACTTC. Its protein product is CASSRPRTGVGEQYF.

This chain joins TRBV24-1 and TRBJ1-2, with a tentative D call TRBD1 (5 bases). The germline CDR1 and CDR2 sequences are KGHDR and SFDVKD. The CDR3 totals 14 residues. Trimming removed 3 bases at V and 4 bases at J, with 11 bases between. Here the CDR3 DNA reads TGTGCCACCAGTGATGGGTCAGGGCGCTATGGCTACACCTTC. It yields the protein CATSDGSGRYGYTF.

The chain has TRBV5-1 and TRBJ2-1, with a tentative D call TRBD2 (5 bases). The CDR3 is 15 residues long. Trimming shortened V by 0 bases and J by 7 bases, and 14 bases separated the two germline ends. Per germline, CDR1 SGHRS and CDR2 YFSETQ. CDR3 sequence reads: CASSLGTGPGNEQFF. The CDR3 nucleotides read TGCGCCAGCAGCTTGGGGACTGGCCCTGGGAATGAGCAGTTCTTC.

J is TRBJ2-7 and V is TRBV5-4, with D possibly matching TRBD2 (5 bases). Germline CDR1 and CDR2: SGHNT and YYREEE (reference sequence). CDR3 length: 15 amino acids. V lost 0 bases and J 2 bases, leaving 12 bases between the germline ends. This chain's CDR3 is CASSLGGSEAYEQYF. DNA for the CDR3: TGTGCCAGCAGCTTGGGTGGTAGCGAGGCCTACGAGCAGTACTTC.

The CDR3 loop is CASSPPPGQGASANTGELFF. The CDR3 bases are TGTGCCAGCTCACCTCCCCCGGGACAGGGGGCATCGGCGAACACCGGGGAGCTGTTTTTT. The J gene is TRBJ2-2, the V gene TRBV18; TRBD1 matches at 12 bases. The length of the CDR3 is 20 residues. V lost 3 bases and J lost 0; bases outside the gene matches: 11. The V gene's germline CDR1 is KGHSH and CDR2 LQKENI.

CDR3 loop: CAWSALAGVADTQYF. CDR3 nucleotide sequence: TGTGCCTGGAGTGCTTTGGCGGGAGTGGCAGATACGCAGTATTTT. The chain links TRBV30 to TRBJ2-3; 7 nucleotides line up with TRBD2. Germline CDR1 and CDR2: GTSNPN and SVGIG (reference sequence). J gave up 4 bases and V 1 base, and 8 bases lay outside the gene matches. CDR3 size: 15 residues.

J is TRBJ2-1 and V is TRBV5-1; 12 bases match TRBD2. The V and J ends lost 5 bases and 9 bases, in that order; junction bases with no gene match: 9. The V gene's germline CDR1 is SGHRS and CDR2 YFSETQ. The CDR3 has 15 amino acids. DNA of the CDR3: TGCGCCAGCAGGTATTCTAGCGGGGGGGCCGGTGAGCAGTTCTTC. Its translation is CASRYSSGGAGEQFF.

The chain uses TRBV7-8 and TRBJ2-5, with TRBD1 matching 9 bases. Germline V lookup: CDR1 SGHVS, CDR2 FQNEAQ. Trimming removed 7 bases from V and 5 bases from J; junction bases left unmatched: 8. The CDR3 contains 14 residues. CDR3 sequence (DNA): TGTGCCAGCAACATCCAAGGACAGGGGGAGACCCAGTACTTC. Amino acids: CASNIQGQGETQYF.

The chain combines TRBV6-5 with TRBJ1-1, with D hard to call. V was clipped by 8 bases and J by 5 bases, with 15 bases between them. The CDR3 has 13 amino acids. In germline, CDR1 is MNHEY, CDR2 SVGAGI. The CDR3, as DNA: TGTGCCAGCCGGCCCGTCTGGAGGACTGAAGCTTTCTTT. This encodes CASRPVWRTEAFF.

The rearrangement uses TRBV5-1 and TRBJ2-7; weak D call: TRBD1 (6 bases). V was trimmed by 5 bases and J by 5 bases, leaving 14 bases between them. The germline V gene has CDR1 SGHRS and CDR2 YFSETQ. The CDR3 is made up of 13 amino acids. CDR3 protein: CASRGQGTNEQYF. CDR3 coding DNA: TGCGCCAGCAGGGGGCAGGGGACGAACGAGCAGTACTTC. Together with reference TRBV5-1 and TRBJ2-7, the CDR3 gives the full variable domain: KAGVTQTPRYLIKTRGQQVTLSCSPISGHRSVSWYQQTPGQGLQFLFEYFSETQRNKGNFPGRFSGRQFSNSRSEMNVSTLELGDSALYLCASRGQGTNEQYFGPGTRLTVT.

Concerning this clone itself: The junction departs from the called germline gene at one end, perhaps through a read error. V usage is TRBV28 and J usage is TRBJ2-1; 14 bases are a match to TRBD2. Germline assignment: CDR1 MDHEN and CDR2 SYDVKM. CDR3 size: 16 residues. The CDR3 loop reads CASSPGTSGSYDEQFF. The CDR3 nucleotides read TGTGCCAGCAGCCCAGGGACTAGCGGGAGCTACGATGAGCAGTTCTTC.

The rearrangement joins TRBV21-1 to TRBJ1-1; TRBD1, the D gene given by the table, was not confirmed from the DNA. TRBV21-1 is assigned pseudogene status. The length of the CDR3 is 18 residues. The CDR3, as DNA: TGTGCCAGCAGCAAAGAAGCCAACAGGAGACAGATGAGGACTGAAGCTTTCTTT. Translated, it gives CASSKEANRRQMRTEAFF.

V usage is TRBV27 and J usage is TRBJ2-1, with TRBD1 matching over 7 bases. V lost 5 bases to trimming and J lost 14 bases; unmatched junction nucleotides: 18. There are 15 residues in the CDR3. Germline CDR1 MNHEY, CDR2 SMNVEV (reference sequence). As DNA, the CDR3 is TGTGCCAGCAGTCCTCAGACAGGGTCCGACGGACATAAGTTCTTC. It specifies CASSPQTGSDGHKFF.

The chain couples TRBV7-8 to TRBJ2-7, with D perhaps matching TRBD2 (7 bases). The ends were cut back, 5 bases at V and 3 bases at J, with 17 bases in the middle. The CDR3 extends over 15 amino acids. Germline-derived CDR1 and CDR2 are SGHVS and FQNEAQ. For the CDR3, the DNA is TGTGCCAGCAGCCCAGGGGCTAGCGGTTACTACGAGCAGTACTTC. This sequence encodes CASSPGASGYYEQYF.

The chain couples TRBV7-7 to TRBJ1-1; TRBD1 matches at 12 bases. This CDR3 has 20 residues. Germline V lookup: CDR1 SSHAT, CDR2 FNYEAQ (reference sequence). The V and J ends lost 3 bases and 4 bases, in that order; junction bases with no gene match: 18. The CDR3 sequence is CASSLRNWDRGLRKATEAFF. CDR3 bases: TGTGCCAGCAGCTTGCGAAATTGGGACAGGGGGCTTCGTAAAGCCACTGAAGCTTTCTTT.

CDR3 in DNA: TGTGCCATCAGTGAGTCGGGACAGGGAATGGGCTACACCTTC. Its protein is CAISESGQGMGYTF. The chain has TRBV10-3 and TRBJ1-2; the match to TRBD1 covers 9 bases. This CDR3 is 14 amino acids long. In germline, CDR1 is ENHRY, CDR2 SYGVKD. V lost 0 bases to trimming and J lost 8 bases; unmatched junction nucleotides: 4.

The chain is built from TRBV10-1 and TRBJ1-3; D gene uncertain. The CDR3 contains 15 residues. CDR1 WNHNN and CDR2 SYGVQD come from the germline V gene (reference sequence). V shed 9 bases and J shed 4 bases, with 19 bases lying between them. In nucleotides, the CDR3 is TGCGCCAGTTCTACGCGGGCCGGGAACGGAAACACCATATATTTT. This encodes CASSTRAGNGNTIYF.

The J gene is TRBJ2-5, the V gene TRBV28, with TRBD2 matching over 8 bases. Germline V gives CDR1 MDHEN, CDR2 SYDVKM. The CDR3 runs to 17 residues. The V gene end was trimmed by 3 bases and the J gene end by 5 bases; junction bases not matched to a gene: 14. CDR3 in DNA: TGTGCCAGCAGTTTTGGTGGTAGCGGGATGGGCCGGGAGACCCAGTACTTC. This encodes CASSFGGSGMGRETQYF.

V gene TRBV7-9 combines with J gene TRBJ1-2, with 7 bases fitting TRBD1. Germline assignment: CDR1 SEHNR and CDR2 FQNEAQ (reference sequence). The CDR3 length is 14 residues. Losses at the gene ends were 1 base for V and 6 bases for J; bases not matched to a gene: 5. The CDR3 reads CASSLGQGGHGYTF. The CDR3 DNA reads TGTGCCAGCAGCTTAGGACAGGGAGGACATGGCTACACCTTC.

The chain combines TRBV29-1 with TRBJ2-3; maybe TRBD2 (6 bases). Between the trimmed V and J ends, which lost 4 bases and 4 bases, there was a span of 15 bases. Per germline, CDR1 SQVTM and CDR2 ANQGSEA. CDR3 size: 14 residues. The CDR3 sequence: CSVVLASSPDTQYF. The CDR3 DNA sequence: TGCAGCGTTGTTCTAGCGTCCTCGCCAGATACGCAGTATTTT.

The chain combines TRBV30 with TRBJ2-6; 7 nucleotides match TRBD1. Trimming at V came to 2 bases and at J to 0 bases, leaving 4 bases not matched to a gene. Germline-derived CDR1 and CDR2 are GTSNPN and SVGIG (reference sequence). The CDR3 is 16 residues long. The CDR3 DNA is TGTGCCTGGAGTACTCACAGGGGCTCTGGGGCCAACGTCCTGACTTTC. Protein: CAWSTHRGSGANVLTF.